The 32 T cell receptor beta chains in this list originate from one sample, sequenced in a study of blood T cell repertoires in COVID-19. Clones were read by immunoSEQ multiplex PCR, and TCRdb kept only the in-frame ones, dropping some. The data contain under 500,000 clones, roughly nine tenths of them seen just once; the ten biggest clones take up roughly 1.9%. The specimen sequenced was PBMCs or T cells enriched from blood (not recorded which). The receptors were gathered from a woman aged 18-29 years with acute COVID-19.

A note on this clone: The same CDR3 can be traced to other DNA sequences in this sample. The chain combines TRBV7-9 with TRBJ2-3; 7 bases are shared with TRBD2. The CDR3 consists of 15 residues. From germline, CDR1 is SEHNR and CDR2 FQNEAQ (reference sequence). V was clipped by 1 base and J by 0 bases; unmatched bases: 1. The CDR3 coding sequence is TGTGCCAGCAGCTTAGGTAGCGGGAGCACAGATACGCAGTATTTT. As protein: CASSLGSGSTDTQYF.

This CDR3 reads CASIEGGTDTQYF. CDR3 nucleotide sequence: TGCGCCAGCATTGAGGGGGGCACAGATACGCAGTATTTT. V usage is TRBV5-1 and J usage is TRBJ2-3; TRBD1 is a possible D gene (6 bases). The germline V gene encodes CDR1 SGHRS and CDR2 YFSETQ. The CDR3 contains 13 residues. V was shortened by 6 bases and J by 1 base, with 9 bases between the two germline ends.

This sequence joins TRBV7-9 and TRBJ1-2; D unresolved. Trimming stripped 1 base from V and 0 bases from J, with 12 bases between. Germline V gene lookup returns CDR1 SEHNR and CDR2 FQNEAQ (reference sequence). This CDR3 is built from 16 residues. CDR3: CASSLGAAPTNYGYTF. CDR3 sequence (DNA): TGTGCCAGCAGCTTAGGGGCAGCCCCCACTAACTATGGCTACACCTTC.

A few counts support this clone. The rearrangement uses TRBV4-3 and TRBJ1-6, with D perhaps TRBD1 (5 bases). The CDR3 runs 14 residues. Germline CDR1 is LGHNA and CDR2 is YSLEER. Trimming left V 0 bases short and J 7 bases short, with 7 bases between. Here the CDR3 reads CASSQDRVNSPLHF. The CDR3 bases are TGCGCCAGCAGCCAAGACAGGGTGAATTCACCCCTCCACTTT.

The rearrangement links TRBV18 to TRBJ1-1, with D tentatively TRBD1 (5 bases). CDR1 and CDR2 from the germline V gene are KGHSH and LQKENI. The CDR3 spans 15 residues. Trimming took off 0 bases at V and 5 bases at J, with 13 bases between the two ends. CDR3 region: CASSPPMQGGTEAFF. As DNA, the CDR3 is TGTGCCAGCTCACCACCGATGCAGGGAGGTACTGAAGCTTTCTTT.

This clone has only a few counts. The rearrangement links TRBV9 to TRBJ1-5, with D maybe TRBD1 (5 bases). The CDR3 consists of 13 residues. In germline, CDR1 is SGDLS, CDR2 YYNGEE. Trimming shortened V by 3 bases and J by 7 bases, and 11 bases separated the two germline ends. CDR3 protein: CASSAKKGQPQHF. In DNA, the CDR3 is TGTGCCAGCAGCGCAAAAAAGGGGCAGCCCCAGCATTTT.

The rearrangement joins TRBV4-2 to TRBJ2-7, with 12 bases that match TRBD2. The CDR3 runs 17 residues. V lost 0 bases and J lost 1; bases outside the gene matches: 4. CDR1 is LGHNA, CDR2 YNFKEQ, per germline. The CDR3, as DNA: TGTGCCAGCAGCCAAGATTTCGGGACTAGCGGGTCCTACGAGCAGTACTTC. Residues: CASSQDFGTSGSYEQYF.

The chain is built from TRBV5-1 and TRBJ2-7; 10 nucleotides match TRBD1. The CDR3 is 14 residues long. Trimming took 3 bases from V and 3 from J; bases not matched to a gene: 3. CDR1 SGHRS and CDR2 YFSETQ come from the germline V gene. CDR3 coding DNA: TGCGCCAGCAGCTCCGGGACAGGGGTCTACGAGCAGTACTTC. Amino acid sequence: CASSSGTGVYEQYF.

This chain links TRBV7-8 with TRBJ2-4, with 11 bases matching TRBD2. CDR1 and CDR2 (germline): SGHVS, FQNEAQ. V dropped 5 bases and J dropped 8; count of bases not matched to a gene: 11. The CDR3 is 16 amino acids. This CDR3 is CASSRPASGRRDIQYF. In DNA form, the CDR3 reads TGTGCCAGCAGCCGACCGGCTAGCGGGAGGCGGGACATTCAGTACTTC.

The chain employs TRBV6-2 or TRBV6-3 and TRBJ2-7; possible D gene TRBD2, 6 bases. This CDR3 comprises 15 residues. Germline V gives CDR1 MNHEY, CDR2 SVGEGT. V lost 2 bases, J lost 0 bases, and 11 bases lay in between. CDR3 nucleotide sequence: TGTGCCAGCAGTTACAGGCTAGCGAGCTCCTACGAGCAGTACTTC. The encoded protein is CASSYRLASSYEQYF.

Only one count was recorded for this clone. This sequence joins TRBV13 and TRBJ2-1, with D uncertain. Germline loops: CDR1 PRHDT, CDR2 FYEKMQ (reference sequence). Trimming shortened V by 7 bases and J by 4 bases, and 17 bases separated the two germline ends. This CDR3 has 15 amino acids. In DNA form, the CDR3 reads TGTGCCAGCACCCTACAGCCCAGAGATTACAATGAGCAGTTCTTC. The encoded protein is CASTLQPRDYNEQFF.

The gene calls are TRBV5-1 and TRBJ1-4; D remains ambiguous. This CDR3 spans 14 amino acids. V lost 7 bases, J lost 5 bases, and 15 bases lay in between. Germline loops: CDR1 SGHRS, CDR2 YFSETQ. The CDR3 DNA sequence: TGCGCCAGCGCGCCCGACGACTTGAATGAAAAACTGTTTTTT. The encoded protein is CASAPDDLNEKLFF.

This clone has only a few counts. CDR3 region: CASSPPQGAREQYF. In DNA, the CDR3 is TGTGCCAGCAGCCCCCCCCAGGGGGCAAGGGAGCAGTACTTC. This chain connects TRBV27 to TRBJ2-7; 8 positions match TRBD1. The V gene end was trimmed by 6 bases and the J gene end by 7 bases; junction bases not matched to a gene: 11. The germline CDR1 and CDR2 sequences are MNHEY and SMNVEV (reference sequence). The CDR3 extends over 14 amino acids.

This clone was detected only a few times. This chain uses TRBV4-1 with TRBJ1-5, with TRBD1 matching 8 bases. From germline, CDR1 is MGHRA and CDR2 YSYEKL. After removal of 1 base from V and 5 bases from J, the junction contained 4 bases not matched to a gene. The CDR3 sequence is 15 residues long. CDR3 DNA: TGCGCCAGCAGCCAAGTTGCAGGGGGCCATCAGCCCCAGCATTTT. It codes for CASSQVAGGHQPQHF.

The chain has TRBV3-1 (or the pseudogene TRBV3-2) and TRBJ2-3, with 12 bases identical to TRBD2. Germline V gene sequence: CDR1 LGHDT, CDR2 YNNKEL (reference sequence). The CDR3 is 16 amino acids. Unmatched junction bases numbered 1, after V lost 2 bases and J lost 1 base. CDR3 DNA sequence: TGTGCCAGCAGCCAACGGACTAGCGGGGGCACAGATACGCAGTATTTT. This translates into CASSQRTSGGTDTQYF.

This clone occurred once. The chain links TRBV5-1 to TRBJ2-2, with D unclear. The V and J ends lost 1 base and 7 bases respectively, with 8 bases between them. The CDR3 has 13 amino acids. Germline V gives CDR1 SGHRS, CDR2 YFSETQ. The DNA for the CDR3 is TGCGCCAGCAGCTTGCGAGAGCTCGGGGAGCTGTTTTTT. This translates into CASSLRELGELFF.

The chain links TRBV3-1 (or the pseudogene TRBV3-2) to TRBJ2-2, with a weak D call TRBD2 (6 bases). The ends were cut back, 3 bases at V and 4 bases at J, with 15 bases in the middle. CDR3 length: 16 amino acids. CDR1 LGHDT and CDR2 YNNKEL come from the germline V gene (reference sequence). In DNA, the CDR3 is TGTGCCAGCAGCCACCGGCGGGATCTCCTCACCGGGGAGCTGTTTTTT. As protein: CASSHRRDLLTGELFF.

The J gene is TRBJ2-2, the V gene TRBV9; a possible D gene is TRBD2 (6 bases). This CDR3 comprises 14 residues. Trimming removed 0 bases at V and 6 bases at J, with 9 bases between. Per the germline V gene, CDR1 is SGDLS and CDR2 is YYNGEE. The CDR3 sequence: CASSVEEGAGELFF. The CDR3 coding sequence is TGTGCCAGCAGCGTAGAGGAGGGCGCCGGGGAGCTGTTTTTT.

The chain links TRBV11-2 to TRBJ2-6; possible D gene TRBD2, 5 bases. Germline-derived CDR1 and CDR2 are SGHAT and FQNNGV. V lost 2 bases and J lost 0, with 8 bases in between. The CDR3 covers 16 residues. The CDR3 nucleotides read TGTGCCAGCAGCTTAACGAGGGTCTCTGGGGCCAACGTCCTGACTTTC. This encodes CASSLTRVSGANVLTF. The full variable domain, completed using reference TRBV11-2 and TRBJ2-6, is EAGVAQSPRYKIIEKRQSVAFWCNPISGHATLYWYQQILGQGPKLLIQFQNNGVVDDSQLPKDRFSAERLKGVDSTLKIQPAKLEDSAVYLCASSLTRVSGANVLTFGAGSRLTVL.

The gene calls are TRBV3-1 (or the pseudogene TRBV3-2) and TRBJ2-2, with no clear D. V gave up 1 base and J gave up 9 bases, with 12 bases separating them. Germline lookup yields CDR1 LGHDT and CDR2 YNNKEL (reference sequence). This CDR3 spans 14 amino acids. The CDR3 DNA reads as TGTGCCAGCAGCCAAGGTGGAGTAACGAGGGAGCTGTTTTTT. It codes for CASSQGGVTRELFF.

The gene calls are TRBV11-2 and TRBJ2-1, with 9 bases lining up with TRBD2. The CDR3 extends over 14 amino acids. Germline CDR1 SGHAT, CDR2 FQNNGV. V lost 5 bases and J lost 6; bases outside the gene matches: 5. Written as DNA, the CDR3 is TGTGCCAGCAGCCCCGGACTAGCGACCAATGAGCAGTTCTTC. Protein product: CASSPGLATNEQFF.

The table lists this clone with a count of one. The CDR3 reads CANGGTPNTDTQYF. In DNA form, the CDR3 reads TGTGCCAACGGGGGTACGCCGAACACAGATACGCAGTATTTT. This chain connects TRBV10-3 to TRBJ2-3; D might be TRBD2 (6 bases). The CDR3 contains 14 residues. Trimming stripped 10 bases from V and 2 bases from J, with 16 bases between. CDR1 is ENHRY and CDR2 is SYGVKD in the germline V gene.

The chain combines TRBV28 with TRBJ2-7, with TRBD2 matching 12 bases. Germline CDR1 MDHEN, CDR2 SYDVKM. The V and J ends lost 5 bases and 4 bases, in that order; junction bases with no gene match: 6. The CDR3 runs to 15 residues. The CDR3 DNA reads as TGTGCCAGCAGTCTGACTAGCGGGAGTTTGTACGAGCAGTACTTC. This sequence encodes CASSLTSGSLYEQYF.

The rearrangement uses TRBV19 and TRBJ1-5; tentatively, D is TRBD1 (5 bases). Looked up from germline, CDR1 is LNHDA and CDR2 is SQIVND (reference sequence). V was pared by 4 bases and J by 8 bases, with 9 bases between. The CDR3 length is 12 residues. This CDR3 reads CASSTGLEPQHF. In DNA, the CDR3 is TGTGCCAGTAGTACAGGGCTGGAGCCCCAGCATTTT.

DNA for the CDR3: TGTGCCAGCAGTGGACGGGGGGCGGGTAGCACTGAAGCTTTCTTT. This encodes CASSGRGAGSTEAFF. The chain employs TRBV25-1 and TRBJ1-1, with TRBD1 as a possible D gene (6 bases). This CDR3 region has 15 residues. Germline lookup yields CDR1 MGHDK and CDR2 SYGVNS. V shed 4 bases and J shed 4 bases, with 16 bases lying between them. Based on the CDR3 plus reference TRBV25-1 and TRBJ1-1, the full variable domain is EADIYQTPRYLVIGTGKKITLECSQTMGHDKMYWYQQDPGMELHLIHYSYGVNSTEKGDLSSESTVSRIRTEHFPLTLESARPSHTSQYLCASSGRGAGSTEAFFGQGTRLTVV.

CDR3 coding DNA: TGTGCCAGCCTAGGAAGGACTTGGCATTTT. It codes for CASLGRTWHF. V usage is TRBV28 and J usage is TRBJ1-5; the D is unclear. V dropped 8 bases and J dropped 15 bases, with 14 bases sitting between them. The CDR3 is 10 residues long. Germline lookup yields CDR1 MDHEN and CDR2 SYDVKM.

V usage is TRBV10-3 and J usage is TRBJ2-7; 9 nucleotides line up with TRBD1. CDR3 size: 14 residues. The trim removed 6 bases at V and 7 bases at J, leaving 10 bases unmatched. CDR1 ENHRY and CDR2 SYGVKD come from the germline V gene. The CDR3 here is CAIRLQGAPSEQYF. The DNA for the CDR3 is TGTGCCATCAGGTTACAGGGGGCCCCAAGTGAGCAGTACTTC.

The V gene is TRBV27, the J gene TRBJ2-6; D is possibly TRBD2 (5 bases). Deletions cut 5 bases from V and 3 bases from J, with 23 bases between. CDR1 and CDR2 from the germline V gene are MNHEY and SMNVEV (reference sequence). The CDR3 is 19 amino acids. The CDR3 spells CASSPFRDPPRDGANVLTF. The CDR3 DNA follows: TGTGCCAGCAGTCCTTTTCGTGATCCCCCCCGGGATGGGGCCAACGTCCTGACTTTC.

The genes are TRBV5-8 and TRBJ2-1; 9 nucleotides align to TRBD1. V was clipped by 1 base and J by 8 bases; unmatched bases: 7. The CDR3 runs to 15 residues. Looked up from germline, CDR1 is SGHTS and CDR2 is YDEGEE. The chain's CDR3 is CASSLRQGDSDEQFF. For the CDR3, the DNA is TGTGCCAGCAGCTTGCGACAGGGGGATAGCGATGAGCAGTTCTTC.

The chain couples TRBV7-6 to TRBJ1-4, with unresolved D. Trimming left V 4 bases short and J 0 bases short, with 9 bases between. CDR3 size: 15 residues. Germline values: CDR1 SGHVS, CDR2 FNYEAQ. The CDR3 protein is CASSSGFATNEKLFF. The DNA for the CDR3 is TGTGCCAGCAGCTCAGGATTTGCAACTAATGAAAAACTGTTTTTT.

The gene calls are TRBV3-1 (or the pseudogene TRBV3-2) and TRBJ1-2; D gene ambiguous. This CDR3 comprises 15 residues. CDR1 is LGHDT, CDR2 YNNKEL, per germline (reference sequence). The V end was cut by 0 bases, the J end by 8 bases, with 16 bases between. This CDR3 reads CASSQDTAGFGGYTF. As DNA, the CDR3 is TGTGCCAGCAGCCAAGATACAGCGGGATTTGGAGGCTACACCTTC.

This chain links TRBV19 with TRBJ1-5, with D hard to call. The V end lost 1 base, the J end lost 6 bases, and 19 bases lay between the germline ends. The CDR3 is 17 amino acids. The V gene's germline CDR1 is LNHDA and CDR2 SQIVND (reference sequence). CDR3 residues: CASSIALGSPVGQPQHF. The CDR3 DNA follows: TGTGCCAGTAGTATAGCCCTTGGTAGTCCCGTTGGTCAGCCCCAGCATTTT. Drawing the rest from reference TRBV19 and TRBJ1-5, the complete variable domain is DGGITQSPKYLFRKEGQNVTLSCEQNLNHDAMYWYRQDPGQGLRLIYYSQIVNDFQKGDIAEGYSVSREKKESFPLTVTSAQKNPTAFYLCASSIALGSPVGQPQHFGDGTRLSIL.